These 10 T cell receptor beta chains share one sample of origin, sequenced in a study of blood T cell repertoires in COVID-19. Here immunoSEQ multiplex PCR was the method, and the copy in TCRdb shows in-frame clones only, minus some. The data contain about 250,000 clones, 80% to 85% of them singletons. The sequenced sample was PBMCs or T cells enriched from blood (not recorded which). The receptors here all came from a middle-aged man who had been exposed to COVID-19.

This clone occurred a few times. The rearrangement joins TRBV19 to TRBJ2-7, with D possibly matching TRBD2 (6 bases). V lost 4 bases to trimming and J lost 7 bases, with 14 bases between them. The V gene's germline CDR1 is LNHDA and CDR2 SQIVND (reference sequence). The CDR3 totals 13 residues. The CDR3, as DNA: TGTGCCAGTAGTACCGATCGGGGGTGGGAGCAGTACTTC. Protein sequence: CASSTDRGWEQYF.

The chain has TRBV30 and TRBJ2-7, with D hard to call. This CDR3 has 13 amino acids. The germline CDR1 and CDR2 sequences are GTSNPN and SVGIG (reference sequence). Trimming shortened V by 1 base and J by 5 bases, and 12 bases separated the two germline ends. The CDR3 coding sequence is TGTGCCTGGAGTGCAATGTTAGCTGACGAGCAGTACTTC. Its translation is CAWSAMLADEQYF.

The chain has TRBV6-5 and TRBJ1-1; 10 positions match TRBD1. Losses at the gene ends were 3 bases for V and 6 bases for J; bases not matched to a gene: 7. The length of the CDR3 is 15 residues. The V gene's germline CDR1 is MNHEY and CDR2 SVGAGI. The CDR3 nucleotides read TGTGCCAGCAGTTATCGGACAGGGGGGTTTGCTGAAGCTTTCTTT. Protein product: CASSYRTGGFAEAFF.

The chain is built from TRBV2 and TRBJ2-7; D not resolved. The V end lost 6 bases, the J end lost 2 bases, and 5 bases lay between the germline ends. The CDR3 loop spans 11 amino acids. Per germline, CDR1 SNHLY and CDR2 FYNNEI. The CDR3 region is CASSLTYEQYF. The CDR3 region has the DNA TGTGCCAGCAGCCTTACCTACGAGCAGTACTTC.

The chain recombines TRBV18 with TRBJ1-6; 7 nucleotides match TRBD1. V lost 6 bases, J lost 7 bases, and 6 bases stayed unmatched. This CDR3 has 14 amino acids. Per germline, CDR1 KGHSH and CDR2 LQKENI. CDR3 protein: CASSDGTVNSPLHF. CDR3 nucleotide sequence: TGTGCCAGCTCGGATGGGACAGTAAATTCACCCCTCCACTTT.

In DNA, the CDR3 is TGCGCCAGCAGTGAAAAGGTAAACAGCGAGCAGTACTTC. It yields the protein CASSEKVNSEQYF. The gene calls are TRBV10-1 and TRBJ2-7; no reliable D call. Germline V lookup: CDR1 WNHNN, CDR2 SYGVQD (reference sequence). V gave up 3 bases and J gave up 6 bases, with 12 bases separating them. The CDR3 totals 13 residues.

The V call is TRBV4-1, the J call TRBJ1-5, with 8 bases that match TRBD1. The germline V gene encodes CDR1 MGHRA and CDR2 YSYEKL. With V trimmed by 6 bases and J by 9 bases, 7 bases remained unmatched. The length of the CDR3 is 13 residues. The CDR3 DNA is TGCGCCAGCAGTAAGACTGGGACAGGGCCCCAGCATTTT. Its translation is CASSKTGTGPQHF.

The chain employs TRBV30 and TRBJ1-1, with a possible D match to TRBD1 (6 bases). CDR1 is GTSNPN and CDR2 is SVGIG in the germline V gene (reference sequence). V was clipped by 5 bases and J by 4 bases, with 20 bases between them. The CDR3 length is 15 residues. CDR3 loop: CAWARGGAAVTEAFF. The CDR3 DNA reads as TGTGCCTGGGCAAGGGGGGGGGCGGCGGTCACTGAAGCTTTCTTT.

Comments on this clone: Other DNA sequences from this sample encode an identical CDR3 as well. The chain links TRBV3-1 (or the pseudogene TRBV3-2) to TRBJ1-2; 7 bases are shared with TRBD1. The germline V gene encodes CDR1 LGHDT and CDR2 YNNKEL (reference sequence). The CDR3 contains 14 residues. Trimming took 1 base from V and 4 from J; bases not matched to a gene: 3. The CDR3 region has the DNA TGTGCCAGCAGCCAAGGACAGGGAGCCTATGGCTACACCTTC. It specifies CASSQGQGAYGYTF.

The gene calls are TRBV6-5 and TRBJ1-3; tentatively, D is TRBD1 (6 bases). CDR1 and CDR2 (germline): MNHEY, SVGAGI. CDR3 size: 13 residues. Trimming stripped 11 bases from V and 0 bases from J, with 11 bases between. The CDR3: CAPDSDSGNTIYF. CDR3 DNA: TGTGCCCCGGACAGTGACTCTGGAAACACCATATATTTT.